This TCR beta chain was recorded in a study of T-cell reconstitution after alpha-beta-depleted transplantation in children (dated by TCRdb to 2016 to 2018). At the level of the whole study: Using TCR repertoire profiling, the study followed T-cell immune reconstitution in a quantitative way in children after TCRalphabeta/CD19-depleted allogeneic hematopoietic cell transplantation.

Library generation was performed with PCR. Sequencing was carried out with an Illumina HiSeq 2500. To normalize quantification of the TCRbeta repertoire, the TCR libraries were built with molecular barcoding that relied on unique molecular identifiers. TCRdb applied fastp at Q25 and MiXCR to the public reads, then kept only in-frame beta chains. Rows merge per CDR3 protein into single entries with the most common DNA and genes. This sample gives around 450,000 distinct CDR3 sequences in total; around two fifths of them show up just once. Under 35% of the sample rests with the top ten. The sample's treatment or condition, from its label and the paper: allogeneic hematopoietic cell transplantation with graft depleted of TCRalphabeta T cells and CD19 B cells. Transplant recipients were children who received TCRalphabeta/CD19-depleted allogeneic hematopoietic cell grafts. Points the paper makes about the study in general: The high TCRbeta diversity at day 60 in some patients was ascribed to recipient T cells and intrathymic progenitors that had survived conditioning. Hyperexpanded clone frequencies declined over subsequent months; after one year, T-cell counts and TCRbeta diversity were mostly attributed to newly produced T cells. The apparently early recovery of alphabetaT-cell counts about two months after transplant reportedly depended on only several hundred rapidly expanded clones that came from non-depleted graft cells.

As concerns this clonotype: Its antigen is not yet known. Per-nucleotide qualities are absent, and no much larger clonotype sits a single base away.

The CDR3 holds 18 amino acids from the cysteine to the phenylalanine. Kept here is only the CDR3 DNA, which spans 54 bases and is read in frame from base 1. The junction shows trimming of 3 bases on V and 0 bases on J, plus 18 bases between the germline ends. The CDR1 and CDR2 encoded by the germline V gene are KGHSH and LQKENI. The sequence is built from TRBV18 and TRBJ2-1; no D gene call is confident. This material consisted of PBMCs, taken before TCRalphabeta/CD19-depleted stem cell transplant. The receptor was derived from a girl between 2 and 10 years old with aplastic anemia, due to receive a stem cell transplant. The DNA is TGTGCCAGCTCACCTAGTATCCAAGGGTGGAGCTCCTACAATGAGCAGTTCTTC. It is translated as CASSPSIQGWSSYNEQFF.